This T cell receptor beta chain came from a study of cytomegalovirus exposure and HLA in healthy donors. On the study more broadly: Earlier sequencing of 150 million to 200 million T cells yielded 120 million or so unique TCR beta sequences.

A multiplex PCR was run with 60 Vbeta primers and 13 Jbeta primers. The table came from immunoSEQ multiplex PCR; TCRdb's copy has only in-frame clones and leaves some out. The table shows more than 130,000 clones, with 76% occurring only once. In regard to this clone: Its target is not known.

Unrecorded immune exposures were likely, despite nominal health at sampling. The study, taken as a whole, reports: Later analysis showed most CMV-associated TCR beta chains appearing HLA-restricted.

This receptor was obtained from a man aged 18 to 30 in good health and CMV-seronegative. The sample comprised PBMCs.

The CDR3 nucleotides read TGTGCCAGCTCACTCGAACAGGGGGCAGGCTATGGCTACACCTTC. It codes for CASSLEQGAGYGYTF. The chain has TRBV18 and TRBJ1-2; 9 bases fit TRBD1. V lost 4 bases and J lost 4; bases outside the gene matches: 7. CDR1 and CDR2 (germline): KGHSH, LQKENI. The CDR3 has 15 residues.